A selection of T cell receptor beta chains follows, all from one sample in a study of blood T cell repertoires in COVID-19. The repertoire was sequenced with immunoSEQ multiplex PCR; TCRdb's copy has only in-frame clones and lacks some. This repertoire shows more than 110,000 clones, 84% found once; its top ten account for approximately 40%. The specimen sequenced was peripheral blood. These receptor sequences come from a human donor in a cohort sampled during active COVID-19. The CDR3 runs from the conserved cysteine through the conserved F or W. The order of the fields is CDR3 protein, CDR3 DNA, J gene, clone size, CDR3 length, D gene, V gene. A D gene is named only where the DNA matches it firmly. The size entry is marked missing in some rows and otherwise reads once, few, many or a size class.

CASKQQTATNEKLFF | TGTGCCAGTAAACAGCAAACCGCAACTAATGAAAAACTGTTTTTT | TRBJ1-4 | NA | 15 | NA | TRBV19
CASGNWNTEAFF | TGTGCCAGCGGGAATTGGAACACTGAAGCTTTCTTT | TRBJ1-1 | NA | 12 | NA | TRBV19
CARLGLLNDEQFF | TGTGCCAGACTGGGACTCCTAAACGATGAGCAGTTCTTC | TRBJ2-1 | NA | 13 | NA | TRBV27
CASIPGVGLMQYF | TGTGCCAGCATCCCAGGTGTGGGTTTGATGCAGTATTTT | TRBJ2-3 | once | 13 | NA | TRBV6-5
CASSQSTYPNYGYTF | TGTGCCAGCAGCCAAAGCACCTATCCCAACTATGGCTACACCTTC | TRBJ1-2 | NA | 15 | NA | TRBV4-2
CASSDTGGRASDTQYF | TGTGCCAGCAGCGATACTGGCGGGAGGGCCTCAGATACGCAGTATTTT | TRBJ2-3 | NA | 16 | TRBD2 | TRBV6-2/TRBV6-3
CASSHPWAGSNSPLHF | TGTGCCAGCAGCCATCCATGGGCCGGCAGCAATTCACCCCTCCACTTT | TRBJ1-6 | few | 16 | NA | TRBV4-2
CASSLSGARGDTQYF | TGTGCCAGCAGCTTAAGCGGGGCAAGAGGCGATACGCAGTATTTT | TRBJ2-3 | NA | 15 | TRBD2 | TRBV7-2
CASSLTGRDYGYTF | TGTGCCAGCAGCTTAACGGGGAGAGACTATGGCTACACCTTC | TRBJ1-2 | NA | 14 | NA | TRBV5-4
CSATRTGQTNYGYTF | TGCAGCGCCACGCGCACGGGACAGACTAACTATGGCTACACCTTC | TRBJ1-2 | NA | 15 | TRBD1 | TRBV29-1
CASSPELGNTIYF | TGTGCCAGCAGCCCCGAGCTAGGAAACACCATATATTTT | TRBJ1-3 | NA | 13 | NA | TRBV3-1/TRBV3-2
CASSRQGKVTEAFF | TGTGCCAGCAGTAGACAGGGGAAGGTCACTGAAGCTTTCTTT | TRBJ1-1 | NA | 14 | TRBD1 | TRBV27
CASSEARESGSPLHF | TGTGCCAGCAGTGAAGCGCGAGAAAGCGGCTCACCCCTCCACTTT | TRBJ1-6 | NA | 15 | NA | TRBV2
CASSSRSGNTIYF | TGTGCCAGCAGTTCCAGGTCTGGAAACACCATATATTTT | TRBJ1-3 | NA | 13 | NA | TRBV6-5
CASSDSGLASTGELFF | TGTGCCAGCAGTGACTCCGGGCTAGCGAGCACCGGGGAGCTGTTTTTT | TRBJ2-2 | once | 16 | NA | TRBV6-4
CASSPRPPPGGGTDTQYF | TGTGCCAGCAGTCCCCGGCCCCCACCAGGGGGAGGAACAGATACGCAGTATTTT | TRBJ2-3 | NA | 18 | NA | TRBV27
CASSSTGGNEAQHF | TGCGCCAGCAGCTCGACAGGGGGAAATGAGGCCCAGCATTTT | TRBJ1-5 | NA | 14 | TRBD1 | TRBV5-1
CASSYARSGAGSEQYF | TGTGCCAGCAGTTACGCCCGGTCCGGGGCGGGATCCGAGCAGTACTTC | TRBJ2-7 | NA | 16 | NA | TRBV6-5
CASSLARDSPKKLFF | TGTGCCAGCAGCTTAGCCCGGGACAGTCCAAAAAAACTGTTTTTT | TRBJ1-4 | NA | 15 | TRBD1 | TRBV7-8
CASQRNGANVLTF | TGTGCCAGCCAGCGGAACGGGGCCAACGTCCTGACTTTC | TRBJ2-6 | NA | 13 | NA | TRBV12-3/TRBV12-4
CASSLVGARNTEAFF | TGCGCCAGCAGCTTGGTGGGGGCCAGGAACACTGAAGCTTTCTTT | TRBJ1-1 | NA | 15 | NA | TRBV5-1
CSAGQGGITEAFF | TGCAGCGCGGGACAGGGGGGAATCACTGAAGCTTTCTTT | TRBJ1-1 | NA | 13 | TRBD1 | TRBV29-1
CASSLLQGSTEAFF | TGTGCCAGTAGTTTGCTTCAGGGTAGCACTGAAGCTTTCTTT | TRBJ1-1 | NA | 14 | NA | TRBV19
CASSLGQNNSPLHF | TGCGCCAGCAGCCTGGGCCAGAATAATTCACCCCTCCACTTT | TRBJ1-6 | NA | 14 | NA | TRBV5-1
CASSTRTSGGSTDTQYF | TGTGCCAGCAGCACCCGGACTAGCGGGGGGTCAACAGATACGCAGTATTTT | TRBJ2-3 | NA | 17 | TRBD2 | TRBV5-4
CASRHGTGDMNTEAFF | TGTGCCAGCAGACATGGGACAGGGGACATGAACACTGAAGCTTTCTTT | TRBJ1-1 | NA | 16 | TRBD1 | TRBV6-6
CASSSRRGSHTEAFF | TGCGCCAGCAGCTCTCGACGGGGGAGTCACACTGAAGCTTTCTTT | TRBJ1-1 | NA | 15 | NA | TRBV5-1
CASSYSPSDRSNEQFF | TGTGCCAGCAGTTACAGTCCATCTGACAGAAGTAATGAGCAGTTCTTC | TRBJ2-1 | NA | 16 | NA | TRBV6-2/TRBV6-3
CASSFGQGTEAFF | TGTGCCAGCAGCTTCGGACAGGGGACTGAAGCTTTCTTT | TRBJ1-1 | NA | 13 | TRBD1 | TRBV3-1/TRBV3-2
CASSQVRPSKNEQFF | TGTGCCAGCAGCCAAGTCCGTCCCAGTAAGAATGAGCAGTTCTTC | TRBJ2-1 | NA | 15 | NA | TRBV14
CASSRTRLSGRPDTQYF | TGTGCCAGCAGCCGAACCCGCCTAAGCGGGAGGCCAGATACGCAGTATTTT | TRBJ2-3 | NA | 17 | TRBD2 | TRBV7-9
CASSLDIYNEQFF | TGTGCCAGCAGCCTTGACATATACAATGAGCAGTTCTTC | TRBJ2-1 | NA | 13 | NA | TRBV7-2
CASSGQGAGNTEAFF | TGTGCCAGCAGCGGGCAGGGGGCTGGGAACACTGAAGCTTTCTTT | TRBJ1-1 | NA | 15 | TRBD1 | TRBV5-4
CASSSPISGGTYGYTF | TGTGCCAGCAGCTCACCTATCTCAGGGGGGACCTATGGCTACACCTTC | TRBJ1-2 | NA | 16 | TRBD1 | TRBV7-9
CASSINRGHQVNEQFF | TGTGCCAGTAGTATCAATCGGGGACACCAGGTTAATGAGCAGTTCTTC | TRBJ2-1 | NA | 16 | NA | TRBV19
CASRADRVFFDEQFF | TGTGCCAGCAGGGCGGATCGGGTTTTTTTTGATGAGCAGTTCTTC | TRBJ2-1 | NA | 15 | NA | TRBV6-5
CASSLAYSSDSPLHF | TGTGCCAGCAGCTTGGCCTACTCCTCCGATTCACCCCTCCACTTT | TRBJ1-6 | few | 15 | NA | TRBV5-5
CAWSVAGLAYQPQHF | TGTGCCTGGAGTGTTGCGGGTCTGGCTTATCAGCCCCAGCATTTT | TRBJ1-5 | NA | 15 | NA | TRBV30
CASSLNRQGTEAFF | TGTGCCAGCAGCTTAAATAGACAGGGGACTGAAGCTTTCTTT | TRBJ1-1 | NA | 14 | TRBD1 | TRBV7-3
CASIKTGGRTGELFF | TGCGCCAGCATCAAGACGGGGGGTAGGACCGGGGAGCTGTTTTTT | TRBJ2-2 | NA | 15 | TRBD2 | TRBV5-1
CASKNVASTDTQYF | TGTGCCAGCAAAAATGTAGCTAGCACAGATACGCAGTATTTT | TRBJ2-3 | NA | 14 | NA | TRBV2
CASSKWDRAPTHQPQHF | TGTGCCAGCAGTAAATGGGACAGGGCCCCGACCCATCAGCCCCAGCATTTT | TRBJ1-5 | NA | 17 | TRBD1 | TRBV10-3
CASSFRGRLSGANVLTF | TGTGCCAGCAGCTTCAGGGGGAGGCTCTCTGGGGCCAACGTCCTGACTTTC | TRBJ2-6 | NA | 17 | NA | TRBV7-2
CASRGTATGNTEAFF | TGTGCCAGCAGGGGGACAGCTACGGGTAACACTGAAGCTTTCTTT | TRBJ1-1 | NA | 15 | TRBD1 | TRBV7-3
CATSRVGGSLATDTQYF | TGTGCCACCAGCAGAGTGGGCGGATCTCTAGCGACAGATACGCAGTATTTT | TRBJ2-3 | NA | 17 | NA | TRBV15
CASSWGQGAGGYTF | TGTGCCAGCAGCTGGGGACAGGGGGCAGGTGGCTACACCTTC | TRBJ1-2 | NA | 14 | TRBD1 | TRBV7-2
CSATQAMNTEAFF | TGCAGCGCGACTCAGGCCATGAACACTGAAGCTTTCTTT | TRBJ1-1 | NA | 13 | NA | TRBV29-1
CATSDLGQTKRGGELFF | TGTGCCACCAGTGATTTAGGACAGACAAAGAGGGGCGGGGAGCTGTTTTTT | TRBJ2-2 | NA | 17 | NA | TRBV24-1
CASSPRDRGFDYGYTF | TGTGCCAGCAGCCCCCGGGACAGGGGGTTTGACTATGGCTACACCTTC | TRBJ1-2 | NA | 16 | TRBD1 | TRBV14
CASSLGGGAADTQYF | TGTGCCAGCAGCTTAGGGGGGGGCGCGGCAGATACGCAGTATTTT | TRBJ2-3 | NA | 15 | NA | TRBV7-9
CASSLREGSTEAFF | TGTGCCAGCAGCTTACGGGAGGGGTCGACTGAAGCTTTCTTT | TRBJ1-1 | NA | 14 | NA | TRBV7-8
CASSQVRTGEKLFF | TGTGCCAGCAGCCAAGTGAGAACGGGGGAAAAACTGTTTTTT | TRBJ1-4 | NA | 14 | NA | TRBV14
CASSIQGATDTQYF | TGTGCCAGTAGTATACAGGGGGCCACAGATACGCAGTATTTT | TRBJ2-3 | NA | 14 | TRBD1 | TRBV19
CASSSGSGEKLFF | TGTGCCAGCTCGTCGGGGTCGGGCGAAAAACTGTTTTTT | TRBJ1-4 | NA | 13 | NA | TRBV18
CASSNRVGGYTF | TGTGCCAGCAGTAACAGGGTTGGGGGCTACACCTTC | TRBJ1-2 | NA | 12 | NA | TRBV28
CASRAGRDNEQFF | TGTGCCAGCCGGGCAGGGAGGGACAATGAGCAGTTCTTC | TRBJ2-1 | NA | 13 | TRBD2 | TRBV14
CAGGIGSGTGELFF | TGTGCCGGGGGGATTGGCAGCGGGACCGGGGAGCTGTTTTTT | TRBJ2-2 | NA | 14 | NA | TRBV7-9
CASSPFVRAGYNEQFF | TGTGCCAGCTCACCTTTCGTGAGAGCGGGGTACAATGAGCAGTTCTTC | TRBJ2-1 | once | 16 | TRBD2 | TRBV18